The 12 T cell receptor beta chains given below trace back to one sample, sequenced in a study of blood T cell repertoires in COVID-19. This table comes from immunoSEQ multiplex PCR, and its TCRdb copy is limited to in-frame clones, with some not included. The sample contains about 200,000 clones, roughly 90% of which appear only once. Sequencing was carried out using peripheral blood. The receptor set was obtained from a man between 50 and 59 years old with acute or convalescent COVID-19.

The V and J genes are TRBV29-1 and TRBJ2-7; 9 bases line up with TRBD2. The CDR3 sequence is 13 residues long. V lost 6 bases and J lost 2; bases outside the gene matches: 5. Germline CDR1 is SQVTM and CDR2 is ANQGSEA. The CDR3 loop is CSVGLASTYEQYF. The CDR3 DNA reads as TGCAGCGTCGGACTAGCGAGTACCTACGAGCAGTACTTC.

The chain is built from TRBV30 and TRBJ1-6, with D possibly TRBD1 on 6 matching bases. Trimming cost V 5 bases and J 5 bases, with 13 bases left between them. From germline, CDR1 is GTSNPN and CDR2 SVGIG (reference sequence). The CDR3 consists of 14 residues. The CDR3 DNA reads TGTGCCTGGCGTTGGGACACAGATAATTCACCCCTCCACTTT. Its protein is CAWRWDTDNSPLHF.

V gene TRBV7-2 combines with J gene TRBJ1-3; D not resolved. The ends were cut back, 2 bases at V and 1 base at J, with 6 bases in the middle. The CDR3 loop spans 14 amino acids. Germline assignment: CDR1 SGHTA and CDR2 FQGNSA. CDR3 nucleotides: TGTGCCAGCAGCTTACGGGTGTCTGGAAACACCATATATTTT. Its translation: CASSLRVSGNTIYF.

V and J are TRBV12-3 or TRBV12-4 and TRBJ1-6; TRBD1 is a possible D gene (6 bases). The CDR3 is 13 residues long. V was cut by 7 bases and J by 9 bases, with 13 bases left in between. CDR3 protein: CASTEDRISPLHF. The CDR3 DNA reads TGTGCCAGCACCGAAGACAGGATTTCACCCCTCCACTTT.

The sample holds one count of this clone. The rearrangement uses TRBV28 and TRBJ2-1; TRBD2 might be the D (5 bases). V was clipped by 3 bases and J by 4 bases, with 10 bases between them. The CDR3 is made up of 14 amino acids. Germline CDR1 reads MDHEN; CDR2 reads SYDVKM. DNA for the CDR3: TGTGCCAGCAGTTTCCGGACTGGTTACAATGAGCAGTTCTTC. Amino acids: CASSFRTGYNEQFF. Filled out from reference TRBV28 and TRBJ2-1, the complete variable domain reads DVKVTQSSRYLVKRTGEKVFLECVQDMDHENMFWYRQDPGLGLRLIYFSYDVKMKEKGDIPEGYSVSREKKERFSLILESASTNQTSMYLCASSFRTGYNEQFFGPGTRLTVL.

The rearrangement links TRBV19 to TRBJ2-1; 11 bases map to TRBD1. Germline CDR1 reads LNHDA; CDR2 reads SQIVND (reference sequence). Trimming took 7 bases from V and 7 from J; bases not matched to a gene: 12. CDR3 length: 16 amino acids. CDR3 residues: CASTVLLGQGGNEQFF. Here the CDR3 DNA reads TGTGCCAGTACCGTACTTCTGGGACAGGGGGGAAATGAGCAGTTCTTC.

The rearrangement links TRBV7-2 to TRBJ2-3; 9 bases fit TRBD2. The V gene's germline CDR1 is SGHTA and CDR2 FQGNSA. The CDR3 runs to 15 residues. J was trimmed by 1 base and V by 5 bases; bases with no gene match: 4. CDR3 protein: CASSNRLAGTDTQYF. The CDR3 bases are TGTGCCAGCAGCAATCGACTAGCGGGCACAGATACGCAGTATTTT.

V gene TRBV15 combines with J gene TRBJ1-1; D unresolved. Germline V gene sequence: CDR1 LNHNV, CDR2 YYDKDF (reference sequence). The length of the CDR3 is 14 residues. V was clipped by 5 bases and J by 0 bases, with 10 bases between them. CDR3 residues: CATSAGDMNTEAFF. DNA for the CDR3: TGTGCCACCAGCGCGGGAGATATGAACACTGAAGCTTTCTTT.

Here the CDR3 reads CASSLLRQAKYF. The CDR3 region has the DNA TGTGCCAGCAGCCTCCTTCGACAGGCCAAGTACTTC. The chain uses TRBV28 and TRBJ2-4; possibly TRBD1 for D (6 bases). CDR1 and CDR2 (germline): MDHEN, SYDVKM. Trimming removed 6 bases from V and 14 bases from J, with 17 bases in between. This CDR3 region has 12 residues.

The rearrangement links TRBV10-3 to TRBJ1-6; no reliable D call. Trimming took off 8 bases at V and 10 bases at J, with 12 bases between the two ends. Germline-derived CDR1 and CDR2 are ENHRY and SYGVKD. The CDR3 runs 12 residues. In nucleotides, the CDR3 is TGTGCCATCTTTAACGGAGAATCACCCCTCCACTTT. It encodes CAIFNGESPLHF.

V is TRBV7-9 and J is TRBJ2-5; 9 bases line up with TRBD2. The germline gives CDR1 SEHNR, CDR2 FQNEAQ (reference sequence). V was clipped by 1 base and J by 5 bases; unmatched bases: 5. The CDR3 runs 15 residues. The CDR3 DNA follows: TGTGCCAGCAGCTTAGTGCGGGAGGGCGTCGAGACCCAGTACTTC. Its protein product is CASSLVREGVETQYF.

The CDR3 spells CASSFPGRRENTIYF. The DNA of the CDR3 is TGTGCCAGCAGTTTCCCCGGGAGGCGGGAAAACACCATATATTTT. This sequence joins TRBV6-6 and TRBJ1-3; D remains unclear. The CDR3 is 15 amino acids. V lost 4 bases and J 6 bases, leaving 16 bases between the germline ends. CDR1 is MNHNY and CDR2 is SVGAGI in the germline V gene (reference sequence).